A selection of T cell receptor beta chains follows, all from one sample in a study of T-cell reconstitution after alpha-beta-depleted transplantation in children. TCRdb used MiXCR to reprocess the PCR reads, holding one entry per CDR3 protein. Of around 440,000 distinct CDR3 sequences in the sample, roughly a tenth were seen once. Sequencing was performed on PBMCs, taken before TCRalphabeta/CD19-depleted stem cell transplant. The receptors were gathered from a child aged 2 to 10 with inherited bone marrow failure, due to receive a stem cell transplant. Each CDR3 is given with its conserved first and last residue. A D gene is named only where the DNA matches it firmly. Clone size is stated in some rows and not others, as once, few, many or a class when expanded.

clone_size,j_call,d_call,v_call,cdr3_aa,cdr3_nt
many,TRBJ2-7,-,TRBV6-2/TRBV6-3,CASSYGVLAIDEQYF,TGTGCCAGCAGTTACGGGGTTTTGGCAATCGACGAGCAGTACTTC
many,TRBJ1-1,TRBD1,TRBV4-3,CASSHLDRGLNTEAFF,TGCGCCAGCAGCCACCTCGACAGGGGTTTGAACACTGAAGCTTTCTTT
few,TRBJ2-7,-,TRBV6-2/TRBV6-3,CASSSPTYGYF,TGTGCCAGCAGTTCCCCGACCTACGGGTACTTC
many,TRBJ2-5,-,TRBV27,CASSTLGLQETQYF,TGTGCCAGCAGTACCCTAGGGCTCCAAGAGACCCAGTACTTC
-,TRBJ2-3,-,TRBV7-2,CASSSTGTTDTQYF,TGTGCCAGCAGCTCAACAGGGACCACAGATACGCAGTATTTT
many,TRBJ1-1,-,TRBV28,CASSRLGTENTEAFF,TGTGCCAGCAGTCGACTGGGGACGGAGAACACTGAAGCTTTCTTT
many,TRBJ2-3,-,TRBV5-1,CASSLVTADTQYF,TGCGCCAGCAGCTTGGTAACAGCAGATACGCAGTATTTT
-,TRBJ2-7,TRBD1,TRBV5-1,CASSPQGANYYEQYF,TGCGCCAGCAGCCCACAGGGGGCGAACTACTACGAGCAGTACTTC
many,TRBJ2-3,-,TRBV7-2,CASSWGTSPTDTQYF,TGTGCCAGCAGCTGGGGGACCAGCCCCACAGATACGCAGTATTTT
few,TRBJ2-1,TRBD2,TRBV6-2/TRBV6-3,CASSYRLADNEQFF,TGTGCCAGCAGTTACAGACTAGCCGACAATGAGCAGTTCTTC
many,TRBJ2-1,TRBD2,TRBV24-1,CATSDRQAGVLYNEQFF,TGTGCCACCAGTGATCGCCAAGCGGGAGTGTTGTACAATGAGCAGTTCTTC
many,TRBJ1-6,-,TRBV7-9,CASSLMQSPLHF,TGTGCCAGCAGCTTAATGCAGTCACCCCTCCACTTT
-,TRBJ2-5,-,TRBV5-1,CASSLGSDTGETQYF,TGCGCCAGCAGCTTGGGATCGGACACAGGGGAGACCCAGTACTTC
many,TRBJ1-2,TRBD1,TRBV20-1,CSAFTGGSGYGYTF,TGCAGTGCATTTACAGGGGGCTCCGGCTATGGCTACACCTTC
many,TRBJ2-1,TRBD2,TRBV7-2,CASSPRSSGRSHEQFF,TGTGCCAGCAGCCCAAGGTCCAGCGGGAGGTCCCATGAGCAGTTCTTC
-,TRBJ2-7,-,TRBV7-2,CASSLVRANEQYF,TGTGCCAGCAGCTTAGTCAGGGCTAACGAGCAGTACTTC
-,TRBJ2-7,-,TRBV12-3/TRBV12-4,CASSPLTGSQDEQYF,TGTGCCAGCAGTCCCCTGACGGGGAGTCAGGACGAGCAGTACTTC
few,TRBJ1-4,TRBD1,TRBV27,CASSYGQGKNEKLFF,TGTGCCAGCAGTTACGGACAGGGGAAGAATGAAAAACTGTTTTTT
many,TRBJ2-2,-,TRBV10-1,CASSEGDGELFF,TGCGCCAGCAGTGAGGGGGACGGGGAGCTGTTTTTT
many,TRBJ2-7,TRBD1,TRBV7-9,CASSARTGIEQYF,TGTGCCAGCAGCGCCCGGACAGGGATCGAGCAGTACTTC
many,TRBJ2-7,-,TRBV28,CASSAGNPYEQYF,TGTGCCAGCAGTGCCGGGAACCCCTACGAGCAGTACTTC
many,TRBJ2-7,TRBD2,TRBV10-2,CASSESTSGINEQYF,TGCGCCAGCAGTGAGTCGACTAGCGGGATAAACGAGCAGTACTTC
-,TRBJ2-3,-,TRBV25-1,CASSSQRFWSLTDTQYF,TGTGCCAGCAGTTCCCAGCGGTTTTGGAGTTTGACAGATACGCAGTATTTT
many,TRBJ2-7,-,TRBV12-3/TRBV12-4,CASSPGHEQYF,TGTGCCAGCAGTCCCGGACACGAGCAGTACTTC
many,TRBJ2-5,TRBD2,TRBV12-3/TRBV12-4,CASSLVLLAGDGETQYF,TGTGCCAGCAGTTTAGTGCTACTAGCGGGAGATGGAGAGACCCAGTACTTC
many,TRBJ2-3,TRBD2,TRBV29-1,CSVEDRGGLGTDTQYF,TGCAGCGTTGAAGATCGGGGGGGGCTTGGCACAGATACGCAGTATTTT
-,TRBJ2-1,TRBD2,TRBV20-1,CSARDRVAGADEQFF,TGCAGTGCTAGAGATAGGGTAGCGGGAGCCGATGAGCAGTTCTTC
many,TRBJ2-3,TRBD2,TRBV5-1,CASSELAGADTQYF,TGCGCCAGCAGCGAGCTAGCGGGAGCGGATACGCAGTATTTT
few,TRBJ2-7,-,TRBV28,CASSETSLYEQYF,TGTGCCAGCAGCGAGACTAGTCTCTACGAGCAGTACTTC
few,TRBJ2-3,-,TRBV6-5,CASSYSSRVTDTQYF,TGTGCCAGCAGTTACTCGAGCAGGGTCACAGATACGCAGTATTTT
many,TRBJ2-3,TRBD2,TRBV29-1,CSASGGLAGGSTDTQYF,TGCAGCGCCTCCGGGGGACTAGCGGGAGGTAGCACAGATACGCAGTATTTT
few,TRBJ1-4,-,TRBV7-9,CASSLGRIHGDEKLFF,TGTGCCAGCAGCTTAGGTCGGATCCACGGGGATGAAAAACTGTTTTTT
few,TRBJ2-1,TRBD2,TRBV5-6,CASSLVSGLVFNEQFF,TGTGCCAGCAGCTTGGTATCGGGACTAGTTTTCAATGAGCAGTTCTTC
-,TRBJ2-2,TRBD2,TRBV19,CARGGAANTGELFF,TGTGCCCGGGGGGGAGCGGCGAACACCGGGGAGCTGTTTTTT
many,TRBJ1-4,-,TRBV4-2,CASSGEKLFF,TGTGCCAGCAGCGGAGAAAAACTGTTTTTT
many,TRBJ2-2,-,TRBV7-6,CASSPHLRDTPNTGELFF,TGTGCCAGCAGCCCCCACCTCCGGGACACACCGAACACCGGGGAGCTGTTTTTT
-,TRBJ1-2,TRBD1,TRBV19,CASSRPGTGYGYTF,TGTGCCAGTAGTCGTCCCGGGACAGGGTATGGCTACACCTTC
-,TRBJ2-1,TRBD1,TRBV11-2,CASSLRGQGFLNEQFF,TGTGCCAGCAGCTTACGAGGACAGGGGTTCCTCAATGAGCAGTTCTTC